This entry lists 28 T cell receptor beta chains sequenced from one sample in a study of blood T cell repertoires in COVID-19. Method: immunoSEQ multiplex PCR; TCRdb's copy keeps in-frame clones and lacks some. The sample includes about 250,000 clones, about 86% of them seen just once. Sequencing input: peripheral blood. The receptor set was obtained from an older man with acute or convalescent COVID-19.

This sequence joins TRBV30 and TRBJ1-2; 8 bases match TRBD1. CDR3 length: 16 residues. The germline CDR1 and CDR2 sequences are GTSNPN and SVGIG (reference sequence). J gave up 0 bases and V 3 bases, and 9 bases lay outside the gene matches. This chain's CDR3 is CAWSSGGTGPNYGYTF. The DNA of the CDR3 is TGTGCCTGGAGCTCAGGGGGGACAGGTCCTAACTATGGCTACACCTTC. Drawing the rest from reference TRBV30 and TRBJ1-2, the complete variable domain is SQTIHQWPATLVQPVGSPLSLECTVEGTSNPNLYWYRQAAGRGLQLLFYSVGIGQISSEVPQNLSASRPQDRQFILSSKKLLLSDSGFYLCAWSSGGTGPNYGYTFGSGTRLTVV.

This clone was counted a few times. The chain recombines TRBV2 with TRBJ2-5, with TRBD1 as a possible D gene (5 bases). Germline CDR1 SNHLY, CDR2 FYNNEI. This CDR3 is 12 amino acids long. The V end was cut by 7 bases, the J end by 4 bases, with 10 bases between. The CDR3 DNA follows: TGTGCCAGCACCCAGGACATAGAGACCCAGTACTTC. It encodes CASTQDIETQYF.

The chain has TRBV18 and TRBJ1-2; 8 bases align to TRBD1. CDR1 is KGHSH and CDR2 is LQKENI in the germline V gene. V dropped 3 bases and J dropped 4; count of bases not matched to a gene: 4. The CDR3 is made up of 14 amino acids. This chain's CDR3 is CASSPVGQGYGYTF. Written as DNA, the CDR3 is TGTGCCAGCTCACCGGTTGGACAGGGCTATGGCTACACCTTC.

The table lists this clone with a few counts. The chain recombines TRBV18 with TRBJ1-5; possible D gene TRBD1, 5 bases. V was shortened by 4 bases and J by 7 bases, with 11 bases between the two germline ends. The germline gives CDR1 KGHSH, CDR2 LQKENI. The CDR3 covers 13 residues. This CDR3 reads CASSRGAEQPQHF. Written as DNA, the CDR3 is TGTGCCAGCTCACGCGGGGCGGAGCAGCCCCAGCATTTT.

This clone was detected a few times. The chain employs TRBV7-9 and TRBJ1-2, with 7 bases lining up with TRBD1. Unmatched junction bases numbered 7, after V lost 5 bases and J lost 4 bases. Germline V gene lookup returns CDR1 SEHNR and CDR2 FQNEAQ (reference sequence). The CDR3 has 14 amino acids. CDR3 sequence: CASSPLTGTYGYTF. In nucleotides, the CDR3 is TGTGCCAGCAGCCCTCTGACAGGGACCTATGGCTACACCTTC.

The chain employs TRBV6-2 or TRBV6-3 and TRBJ2-6; no firm D call. Trimming pared 3 bases from V and 0 bases from J, leaving 12 bases between. This CDR3 contains 17 residues. In germline, CDR1 is MNHEY, CDR2 SVGEGT. Written as DNA, the CDR3 is TGTGCCAGCAGTTATTTCGGGTATCTCTCTGGGGCCAACGTCCTGACTTTC. This encodes CASSYFGYLSGANVLTF.

The chain links TRBV5-1 to TRBJ2-5, with D maybe TRBD1 (6 bases). Germline CDR1 is SGHRS and CDR2 is YFSETQ. The CDR3 contains 16 residues. The ends were cut back, 2 bases at V and 0 bases at J, with 14 bases in the middle. CDR3 sequence (DNA): TGCGCCAGCAGCTTTTCAGGCCAGGGGTACCAAGAGACCCAGTACTTC. Its protein product is CASSFSGQGYQETQYF.

This clone was picked up one time. The J gene is TRBJ1-1, the V gene TRBV5-1; 7 bases are shared with TRBD1. Germline values: CDR1 SGHRS, CDR2 YFSETQ. CDR3 length: 17 residues. V shed 2 bases and J 3 bases; nucleotides not matched to a gene: 13. CDR3 in DNA: TGCGCCAGCAGCTTCCAAAGTCGACAGGGTGGGGACACTGAAGCTTTCTTT. Its protein is CASSFQSRQGGDTEAFF.

This clone was recorded a few times. The chain couples TRBV11-2 to TRBJ1-1; 7 nucleotides align to TRBD1. This CDR3 has 14 amino acids. Looked up from germline, CDR1 is SGHAT and CDR2 is FQNNGV. V shed 2 bases and J 6 bases; nucleotides not matched to a gene: 6. The CDR3 region has the DNA TGTGCCAGCAGCTTACTCCCGGGACAGTCTGAAGCTTTCTTT. Its protein product is CASSLLPGQSEAFF.

This chain uses TRBV6-2 or TRBV6-3 with TRBJ2-5, with 7 bases identical to TRBD2. The length of the CDR3 is 17 residues. Germline V lookup: CDR1 MNHEY, CDR2 SVGEGT. J gave up 2 bases and V 2 bases, and 11 bases lay outside the gene matches. The CDR3 here is CASSYNSVLARQETQYF. The CDR3 nucleotides are TGTGCCAGCAGTTACAACTCGGTACTAGCGAGGCAAGAGACCCAGTACTTC.

The chain employs TRBV11-1 and TRBJ2-1, with D possibly matching TRBD1 (6 bases). Per the germline V gene, CDR1 is SGHAT and CDR2 is FQDESV (reference sequence). This CDR3 spans 15 amino acids. Trimming shortened V by 5 bases and J by 3 bases, and 14 bases separated the two germline ends. Here the CDR3 DNA reads TGTGCCAGCAGCCTTAAGACAGGCCACTACAATGAGCAGTTCTTC. As protein: CASSLKTGHYNEQFF.

The V call is TRBV6-1, the J call TRBJ2-6; 9 bases fit TRBD1. Germline V gene sequence: CDR1 MNHNS, CDR2 SASEGT. CDR3 length equals 20 residues. After removal of 4 bases from V and 0 bases from J, the junction contained 13 bases not matched to a gene. CDR3 amino acids: CASSAYFSGTGYSGANVLTF. The CDR3 DNA sequence: TGTGCCAGCAGTGCCTACTTTTCCGGGACAGGGTACTCTGGGGCCAACGTCCTGACTTTC.

The genes are TRBV12-3 or TRBV12-4 and TRBJ2-7; 7 bases match TRBD1. The CDR3 loop spans 12 amino acids. V dropped 5 bases and J dropped 5; count of bases not matched to a gene: 3. CDR3 bases: TGTGCCAGCAGTCCGGGACAGAACGAGCAGTACTTC. Its translation: CASSPGQNEQYF.

This chain links TRBV19 with TRBJ2-1; TRBD2 matches 9 bases. The CDR3 runs 15 residues. The germline V gene encodes CDR1 LNHDA and CDR2 SQIVND (reference sequence). V lost 5 bases and J lost 3; bases outside the gene matches: 5. The CDR3 loop is CASSAREGNYNEQFF. DNA of the CDR3: TGTGCCAGTAGTGCGCGGGAGGGTAACTACAATGAGCAGTTCTTC. The full variable domain, in which reference TRBV19 and TRBJ2-1 provide the parts outside the CDR3, is DGGITQSPKYLFRKEGQNVTLSCEQNLNHDAMYWYRQDPGQGLRLIYYSQIVNDFQKGDIAEGYSVSREKKESFPLTVTSAQKNPTAFYLCASSAREGNYNEQFFGPGTRLTVL.

J is TRBJ2-1 and V is TRBV20-1, with D uncertain. Trimming removed 5 bases at V and 9 bases at J, with 11 bases between. Germline lookup yields CDR1 DFQATT and CDR2 SNEGSKA (reference sequence). The CDR3 spans 11 residues. This CDR3 reads CSASTRSEQFF. CDR3 DNA sequence: TGCAGTGCTTCAACAAGGAGTGAGCAGTTCTTC.

With respect to this clone: A junction boundary mismatches the germline segment, possibly from a read error. The CDR3, as DNA: TGTGCCAGCAGTCTAGCGGGAGTTTACGAGCAGTACTTC. This sequence encodes CASSLAGVYEQYF. This rearrangement joins TRBV12-3 or TRBV12-4 to TRBJ2-7; 10 nucleotides align to TRBD2. This CDR3 is built from 13 residues.

V usage is TRBV4-2 and J usage is TRBJ2-3, with 8 bases aligning to TRBD2. The germline V gene has CDR1 LGHNA and CDR2 YNFKEQ. The CDR3 covers 14 residues. The trim removed 1 base at V and 7 bases at J, leaving 4 bases unmatched. Here the CDR3 reads CASSQGGGKNTQYF. The CDR3 nucleotides read TGTGCCAGCAGCCAAGGCGGGGGGAAGAATACGCAGTATTTT.

The chain recombines TRBV27 with TRBJ1-5, with a tentative D call TRBD1 (5 bases). Trimming removed 5 bases at V and 4 bases at J, with 33 bases between. The CDR3 is made up of 21 amino acids. The germline V gene encodes CDR1 MNHEY and CDR2 SMNVEV (reference sequence). The CDR3 DNA sequence: TGTGCCAGCAGTGGGGCAAGTGGAAGAGCGGGAGGAAATCCTGGGAATCAGCCCCAGCATTTT. This encodes CASSGASGRAGGNPGNQPQHF.

The V call is TRBV5-5, the J call TRBJ1-4; D is ambiguous. This CDR3 spans 15 amino acids. Deletions cut 1 base from V and 2 bases from J, with 9 bases between. Germline-derived CDR1 and CDR2 are SGHKS and YYEKEE (reference sequence). CDR3 in DNA: TGTGCCAGCAGCTTGTGGCCCGATACTAATGAAAAACTGTTTTTT. This codes for CASSLWPDTNEKLFF.

V usage is TRBV29-1 and J usage is TRBJ2-7; 8 nucleotides match TRBD1. Losses at the gene ends were 7 bases for V and 3 bases for J; bases not matched to a gene: 2. The CDR3 is 11 residues long. The germline V gene encodes CDR1 SQVTM and CDR2 ANQGSEA. The CDR3 loop reads CSAGTGYEQYF. CDR3 coding DNA: TGCAGCGCCGGGACAGGCTACGAGCAGTACTTC.

This rearrangement joins TRBV28 to TRBJ2-5; TRBD1 might be the D (5 bases). V gave up 2 bases and J gave up 5 bases, with 15 bases separating them. The CDR3 contains 15 residues. Germline V lookup: CDR1 MDHEN, CDR2 SYDVKM. The CDR3 sequence: CASSLRGSRAETQYF. CDR3 in DNA: TGTGCCAGCAGTTTAAGGGGATCACGGGCGGAGACCCAGTACTTC.

The chain is built from TRBV7-9 and TRBJ2-3, with 12 bases fitting TRBD1. CDR1 and CDR2 from the germline V gene are SEHNR and FQNEAQ (reference sequence). The junction had 4 bases not matched to a gene; V was cut back by 5 bases and J by 4 bases. The length of the CDR3 is 15 residues. CDR3 loop: CASSPGQGASDTQYF. The CDR3 nucleotides read TGTGCCAGCAGCCCGGGACAGGGGGCTTCAGATACGCAGTATTTT. The full variable domain, with the rest looked up from reference TRBV7-9 and TRBJ2-3, is DTGVSQNPRHKITKRGQNVTFRCDPISEHNRLYWYRQTLGQGPEFLTYFQNEAQLEKSRLLSDRFSAERPKGSFSTLEIQRTEQGDSAMYLCASSPGQGASDTQYFGPGTRLTVL.

CDR3 in amino acids: CASFRGWPSGSNEQFF. DNA of the CDR3: TGTGCCAGCTTTAGAGGGTGGCCTAGCGGGAGTAATGAGCAGTTCTTC. The genes are TRBV27 and TRBJ2-1, with 10 bases fitting TRBD2. The CDR3 sequence is 16 residues long. V was pared by 8 bases and J by 7 bases, with 14 bases of the junction left unmatched. From germline, CDR1 is MNHEY and CDR2 SMNVEV (reference sequence).

The count of this clone is one. The chain uses TRBV11-2 and TRBJ2-5, with 12 bases lining up with TRBD2. The CDR3 consists of 15 residues. CDR1 and CDR2 (germline): SGHAT, FQNNGV. V lost 5 bases to trimming and J lost 2 bases; unmatched junction nucleotides: 3. CDR3 DNA sequence: TGTGCCAGCAGCCAGCTAGCGGGGGGGCAAGAGACCCAGTACTTC. It is translated as CASSQLAGGQETQYF.

J is TRBJ2-1 and V is TRBV29-1, with TRBD2 identical over 8 bases. CDR3 length: 15 residues. Trimming at V came to 6 bases and at J to 2 bases, leaving 9 bases not matched to a gene. Germline CDR1 reads SQVTM; CDR2 reads ANQGSEA. The CDR3 spells CSVVRLARTYNEQFF. In DNA form, the CDR3 reads TGCAGCGTAGTCCGACTAGCGCGAACCTACAATGAGCAGTTCTTC.

With regard to this clone: The same CDR3 also results from other DNA sequences found in this sample. The chain has TRBV5-1 and TRBJ2-1, with D hard to call. The CDR3 runs to 14 residues. Germline CDR1 and CDR2: SGHRS and YFSETQ. Trimming stripped 0 bases from V and 1 base from J, with 5 bases between. The CDR3: CASSLAGSYNEQFF. In DNA form, the CDR3 reads TGCGCCAGCAGCTTGGCCGGTTCCTACAATGAGCAGTTCTTC.

This clone was detected once. The gene calls are TRBV7-9 and TRBJ1-2, with 8 bases fitting TRBD1. Germline trimming cut 5 bases from V and 6 bases from J; bases unmatched to any gene: 11. Germline values: CDR1 SEHNR, CDR2 FQNEAQ (reference sequence). This CDR3 has 15 residues. CDR3 nucleotides: TGTGCCAGCAGCGCCCGCGGGATGGACAGGGATGGCTACACCTTC. The encoded protein is CASSARGMDRDGYTF. Full variable domain (rest looked up from reference TRBV7-9 and TRBJ1-2): DTGVSQNPRHKITKRGQNVTFRCDPISEHNRLYWYRQTLGQGPEFLTYFQNEAQLEKSRLLSDRFSAERPKGSFSTLEIQRTEQGDSAMYLCASSARGMDRDGYTFGSGTRLTVV.

The chain has TRBV6-4 and TRBJ2-2; 10 bases map to TRBD2. The trim removed 5 bases at V and 6 bases at J, leaving 3 bases unmatched. This CDR3 has 14 residues. Germline V gives CDR1 MRHNA, CDR2 SNTAGT. CDR3 in amino acids: CASSFLAGAGELFF. The CDR3 nucleotides read TGTGCCAGCAGTTTTCTAGCGGGGGCCGGGGAGCTGTTTTTT.